The 21 T cell receptor beta chains below come from one sample, sequenced in a study of T cells in women clearing cervical HPV infection. Profiling relied on immunoSEQ multiplex PCR, and the TCRdb table lists in-frame clones only, not all of them. The sample totals some 15,000 clones. The sequenced sample consisted of blood buffy coat. These receptors all stem from a woman between 18 and 69 years old with a cervical HPV16 infection that either progressed to CIN3+ or cleared (not recorded which).

With regard to this clone: The CDR3 goes on 3 residues after the read ends, and that part is filled in from the germline J gene. The chain has TRBV28 and TRBJ1-2, with TRBD1 identical over 7 bases. The V gene end was trimmed by 8 bases and the J gene end by 1 base; junction bases not matched to a gene: 7. The CDR3 has 14 residues. CDR1 is MDHEN and CDR2 is SYDVKM in the germline V gene. The CDR3 sequence is CASQTGRDNYGYTF. The covered CDR3 bases are TGTGCCAGCCAGACAGGGCGGGATAACTATGGC.

Notes on this clone: The read comes to an end 3 residues before the CDR3 does, leaving the germline J gene to fill in the end. This chain links TRBV5-4 with TRBJ2-2, with 8 bases fitting TRBD2. The length of the CDR3 is 15 residues. The germline gives CDR1 SGHNT, CDR2 YYREEE (reference sequence). Trimming removed 4 bases from V and 4 bases from J; junction bases left unmatched: 6. The CDR3 is CASSQRLASTGELFF. The CDR3 bases that were read are TGTGCCAGCAGCCAAAGACTAGCGAGCACCGGGGAG. Full variable domain (missing parts from reference TRBV5-4 and TRBJ2-2): ETGVTQSPTHLIKTRGQQVTLRCSSQSGHNTVSWYQQALGQGPQFIFQYYREEENGRGNFPPRFSGLQFPNYSSELNVNALELDDSALYLCASSQRLASTGELFFGEGSRLTVL.

A remark on this clone: The missing CDR3 end, 3 residues past where the read stops, is filled in from the germline J gene. The rearrangement links TRBV5-1 to TRBJ1-4; D is unclear. Looked up from germline, CDR1 is SGHRS and CDR2 is YFSETQ. V was clipped by 3 bases and J by 1 base, with 16 bases between them. CDR3 length: 17 amino acids. The CDR3 reads CASSSRGPDGTNEKLFF. Incomplete CDR3 DNA: TGCGCCAGCAGCTCCCGTGGGCCAGACGGAACTAATGAAAAA.

With respect to this clone: The read is 3 residues too short to cover the CDR3 end, so that end is filled in from the germline J gene. The chain is built from TRBV7-2 and TRBJ1-5, with 8 bases identical to TRBD1. The CDR3 covers 15 residues. Trimming removed 2 bases from V and 8 bases from J; junction bases left unmatched: 8. Germline CDR1 reads SGHTA; CDR2 reads FQGNSA. CDR3 in amino acids: CASSLYDRGGEPQHF. The sequenced part of the CDR3 DNA is TGTGCCAGCAGCTTATATGACAGGGGAGGCGAGCCC.

Turning to this clone: The observed sequence ends 3 residues before the CDR3 terminus, with the missing tail filled in from the germline J gene. The chain employs TRBV19 and TRBJ1-5, with a tentative D call TRBD1 (5 bases). V dropped 3 bases and J dropped 7 bases, with 10 bases sitting between them. The CDR3 consists of 13 residues. The germline V gene encodes CDR1 LNHDA and CDR2 SQIVND (reference sequence). The DNA read from the CDR3 is TGTGCCAGTAGTATCGGGGGGGAGCAGCCC. Translating gives CASSIGGEQP. The entire CDR3 protein is CASSIGGEQPQHF.

A word on this clone: The read comes to an end 3 residues before the CDR3 does, leaving the germline J gene to fill in the end. The chain employs TRBV7-3 and TRBJ2-5; D may be TRBD2 (6 bases). The CDR3 length is 14 residues. CDR1 is SGHTA and CDR2 is FQGTGA in the germline V gene. Trimming shortened V by 2 bases and J by 4 bases, and 11 bases separated the two germline ends. The chain's CDR3 is CASSLGLATETQYF. Partial CDR3 DNA: TGTGCCAGCAGCTTAGGCCTAGCGACAGAGACC.

The CDR3 DNA, read in part, is TGTGCCAGCAGAGAAAGGACAGGGAGTCTGGGC. It yields the protein CASRERTGSLG. The full CDR3 is CASRERTGSLGYTF. The gene calls are TRBV2 and TRBJ1-2, with 8 bases that match TRBD1. The CDR3 extends 3 residues past the end of the read, so its final part is completed from the germline J gene. The CDR3 sequence is 14 residues long. The germline V gene has CDR1 SNHLY and CDR2 FYNNEI.

Worth noting for this clone: Coverage ceases 3 residues before the CDR3 finishes, and the germline J gene fills in the end. J is TRBJ1-3 and V is TRBV19; D perhaps matches TRBD1 (5 bases). V was trimmed by 8 bases and J by 0 bases, leaving 11 bases between them. The CDR3 consists of 14 residues. Per the germline V gene, CDR1 is LNHDA and CDR2 is SQIVND (reference sequence). Here the CDR3 reads CASSRGGSGNTIYF. The covered CDR3 bases are TGTGCCAGTTCTCGGGGGGGCTCTGGAAACACC.

The part of the CDR3 DNA that was read is TGTGCCAGCAGCGTGCCCCGGGACAGCGATGAAAAA. Translated: CASSVPRDSDEK. The complete CDR3 sequence is CASSVPRDSDEKLFF. The chain recombines TRBV6-2 or TRBV6-3 with TRBJ1-4; 7 bases match TRBD1. The read ends 3 residues shy of where the CDR3 ends; the end is completed using the germline J gene. CDR3 length: 15 amino acids. The V gene's germline CDR1 is MNHEY and CDR2 SVGEGT. J lost 6 bases, V lost 6 bases, and 10 bases had no gene match.

Of note for this clone: The missing CDR3 end, 3 residues past where the read stops, is filled in from the germline J gene. The chain combines TRBV19 with TRBJ2-6; 8 bases agree with TRBD1. Per the germline V gene, CDR1 is LNHDA and CDR2 is SQIVND (reference sequence). There are 16 residues in the CDR3. V trimming: 11 bases; J trimming: 2 bases; junction bases outside the gene matches: 11. The CDR3 loop reads CAAGTGGRTGANVLTF. CDR3 DNA (partial): TGTGCCGCTGGCACAGGGGGTCGGACTGGGGCCAACGTC.

Points on this clone: The read gets to within 3 residues of the CDR3 end, and the germline J gene fills in the rest. This chain links TRBV20-1 with TRBJ1-2; 9 bases are a match to TRBD1. The germline V gene has CDR1 DFQATT and CDR2 SNEGSKA (reference sequence). CDR3 length: 16 residues. V trimming: 3 bases; J trimming: 4 bases; junction bases outside the gene matches: 12. The CDR3 loop reads CSASVRQGVSGYGYTF. The CDR3 DNA, read in part, is TGCAGTGCTAGTGTGAGACAGGGGGTGAGTGGCTATGGC.

Points on this clone: The CDR3 is cut off 3 residues early in the read; its end comes from the germline J gene. The chain has TRBV10-3 and TRBJ2-7; 11 bases are shared with TRBD1. CDR3 length equals 13 residues. Trimming cost V 6 bases and J 5 bases; bases outside gene matches: 3. The germline V gene encodes CDR1 ENHRY and CDR2 SYGVKD. CDR3 in amino acids: CAISEGQGDEQYF. The CDR3 bases that were read are TGTGCCATCAGCGAGGGACAGGGGGACGAG.

Concerning this clone itself: The sequenced fragment ends 3 residues before the CDR3 boundary, so the rest is inferred from the germline J gene. The V call is TRBV20-1, the J call TRBJ2-1; 8 positions agree with TRBD1. CDR1 and CDR2 from the germline V gene are DFQATT and SNEGSKA (reference sequence). The V gene end was trimmed by 7 bases and the J gene end by 4 bases; junction bases not matched to a gene: 3. This CDR3 has 12 residues. The CDR3 loop is CSVDREYNEQFF. The DNA read from the CDR3 is TGCAGTGTGGACAGGGAGTACAATGAG.

Of note for this clone: The read stops 3 residues short of the end of the CDR3; the missing end is completed from the germline J gene. The V call is TRBV11-1, the J call TRBJ1-1; TRBD1 might be the D (5 bases). V lost 4 bases, J lost 1 base, and 13 bases lay in between. In germline, CDR1 is SGHAT, CDR2 FQDESV (reference sequence). This CDR3 has 15 amino acids. The CDR3 DNA, read in part, is TGTGCCAGCAGCTCCAGGGAGGGGCAGAACACTGAA. This encodes CASSSREGQNTE. The entire CDR3 protein is CASSSREGQNTEAFF.

A word on this clone: The CDR3 end lies 3 residues beyond the end of the read and is filled in from the germline J gene. The genes are TRBV7-9 and TRBJ2-2, with D hard to call. V was clipped by 3 bases and J by 4 bases, with 9 bases between them. The CDR3 loop spans 14 amino acids. Germline values: CDR1 SEHNR, CDR2 FQNEAQ (reference sequence). The CDR3 bases that were read are TGTGCCAGCAGCTTCGCGGTAGGCACCGGGGAG. Translating it yields CASSFAVGTGE. The whole CDR3 sequence is CASSFAVGTGELFF.

About this clone itself: The read gets to within 3 residues of the CDR3 end, and the germline J gene fills in the rest. The chain carries TRBV7-2 and TRBJ2-1; 9 positions match TRBD1. The length of the CDR3 is 14 residues. Germline V gene data show CDR1 as SGHTA and CDR2 as FQGNSA. Losses at the gene ends were 4 bases for V and 7 bases for J; bases not matched to a gene: 5. CDR3 in amino acids: CASSWDRARNEQFF. Partial CDR3 DNA: TGTGCCAGCAGCTGGGACAGGGCGCGGAATGAG.

Of note for this clone: The read terminates 3 residues before the CDR3 end, so the remaining end is supplied by the germline J gene. This chain connects TRBV5-1 to TRBJ1-4; TRBD1 is a possible D gene (6 bases). The CDR3 is 17 amino acids. The V and J ends lost 3 bases and 4 bases respectively, with 19 bases between them. In germline, CDR1 is SGHRS, CDR2 YFSETQ. The covered CDR3 bases are TGCGCCAGCAGCTCCAATTCTGGGGGGGGCGGTAATGAAAAA. The encoded protein is CASSSNSGGGGNEK. The whole CDR3 region reads CASSSNSGGGGNEKLFF.

The sequenced CDR3 bases are TGTGCCAGTAGTACGACCAAGCGAGAGACC. Translated: CASSTTKRET. The entire CDR3 sequence reads CASSTTKRETQYF. The rearrangement uses TRBV19 and TRBJ2-5, with no clear D. The CDR3 extends 3 residues past the end of the read, so its final part is completed from the germline J gene. CDR3 length: 13 amino acids. V lost 4 bases, J lost 4 bases, and 10 bases lay in between. Germline CDR1 is LNHDA and CDR2 is SQIVND (reference sequence).

With regard to this clone: The read ends 3 residues shy of where the CDR3 ends; the end is completed using the germline J gene. J is TRBJ1-1 and V is TRBV7-9, with a weak D call TRBD1 (6 bases). This CDR3 is built from 14 residues. Germline V gene data show CDR1 as SEHNR and CDR2 as FQNEAQ (reference sequence). Trimming stripped 5 bases from V and 1 base from J, with 11 bases between. The CDR3 DNA, read in part, is TGTGCCAGCAGCGTTGACAGGTCGAACACTGAA. Residues: CASSVDRSNTE. The whole CDR3 reads CASSVDRSNTEAFF.

With regard to this clone: The missing CDR3 end, 3 residues past where the read stops, is filled in from the germline J gene. This chain uses TRBV12-3 or TRBV12-4 with TRBJ2-5; 9 bases fit TRBD1. Trimming at V came to 7 bases and at J to 6 bases, leaving 9 bases not matched to a gene. CDR3 size: 14 residues. CDR3 sequence: CASKINGQGKTQYF. The sequenced CDR3 bases are TGTGCCAGCAAAATAAACGGACAGGGGAAGACC.

About this clone: The read is 3 residues too short to cover the CDR3 end, so that end is filled in from the germline J gene. The chain carries TRBV4-1 and TRBJ1-3; 7 bases map to TRBD1. Unmatched junction bases numbered 3, after V lost 1 base and J lost 0 bases. Germline V gene data show CDR1 as MGHRA and CDR2 as YSYEKL. The CDR3 has 16 amino acids. The sequenced part of the CDR3 DNA is TGCGCCAGCAGCCAAGCGGGACAGATCTCTGGAAACACC. This codes for CASSQAGQISGNT. The whole CDR3 region reads CASSQAGQISGNTIYF.